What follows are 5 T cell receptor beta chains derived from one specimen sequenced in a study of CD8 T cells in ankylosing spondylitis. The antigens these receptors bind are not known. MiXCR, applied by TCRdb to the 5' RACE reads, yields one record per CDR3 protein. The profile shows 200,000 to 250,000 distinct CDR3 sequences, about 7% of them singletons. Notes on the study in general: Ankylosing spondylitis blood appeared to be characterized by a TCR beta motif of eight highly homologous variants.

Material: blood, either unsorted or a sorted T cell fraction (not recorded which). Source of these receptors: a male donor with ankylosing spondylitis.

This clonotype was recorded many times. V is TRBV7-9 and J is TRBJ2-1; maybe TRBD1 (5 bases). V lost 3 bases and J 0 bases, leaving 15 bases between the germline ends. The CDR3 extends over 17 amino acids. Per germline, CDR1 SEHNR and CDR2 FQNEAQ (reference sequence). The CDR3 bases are TGTGCCAGCAGCTTCCCTGGGGCAGAAAGCTCCTACAATGAGCAGTTCTTC. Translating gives CASSFPGAESSYNEQFF.

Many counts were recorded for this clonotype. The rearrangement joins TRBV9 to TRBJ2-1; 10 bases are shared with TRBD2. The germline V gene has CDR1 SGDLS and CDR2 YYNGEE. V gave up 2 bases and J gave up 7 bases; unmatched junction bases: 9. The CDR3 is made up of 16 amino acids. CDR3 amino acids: CASSVRSGGAVNEQFF. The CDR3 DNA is TGTGCCAGCAGCGTTCGAAGCGGGGGGGCCGTTAATGAGCAGTTCTTC.

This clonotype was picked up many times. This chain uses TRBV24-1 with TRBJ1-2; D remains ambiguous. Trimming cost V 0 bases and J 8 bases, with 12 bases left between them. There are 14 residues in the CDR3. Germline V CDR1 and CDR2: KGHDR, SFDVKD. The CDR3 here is CATSDLRQEEGYTF. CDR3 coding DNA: TGTGCCACCAGTGATTTGCGTCAGGAGGAGGGCTACACCTTC.

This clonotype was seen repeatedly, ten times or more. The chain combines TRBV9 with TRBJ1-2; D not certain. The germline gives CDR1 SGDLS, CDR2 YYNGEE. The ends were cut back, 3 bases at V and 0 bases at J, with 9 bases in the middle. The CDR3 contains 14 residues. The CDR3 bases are TGTGCCAGCAGCGCTTACATATCTAACTATGGCTACACCTTC. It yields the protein CASSAYISNYGYTF.

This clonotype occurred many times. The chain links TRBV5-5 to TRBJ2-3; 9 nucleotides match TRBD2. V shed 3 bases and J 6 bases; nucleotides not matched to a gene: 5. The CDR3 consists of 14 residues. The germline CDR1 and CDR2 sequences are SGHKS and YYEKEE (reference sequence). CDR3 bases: TGTGCCAGCAGCTACGCGGGGGGGCTTGATACGCAGTATTTT. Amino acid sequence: CASSYAGGLDTQYF.